A selection of T cell receptor beta chains follows, all from one sample in a study of CD8+CD57+ T cells in acquired aplastic anemia. TCRdb re-called the reads through MiXCR, storing one row per CDR3 protein. The sample carries around 140,000 distinct CDR3 sequences, 41% recorded once. Sequencing was performed on sorted CD4+, CD8+, or CD8+CD57+ T cells (not recorded which) from PBMCs. The receptors were sampled from a human donor in good health, serving as a control. Each CDR3 is given without its conserved first and last residue. Fields, in order: D gene, J gene, clone size, V gene, CDR3 protein. A D gene is named only where the DNA matches it firmly. Expanded clones are given a class, and other clones once, few, many or no size at all.

>.|TRBJ2-5|.|TRBV3-1
ASGQAGGQETQY
>.|TRBJ2-3|.|TRBV5-1
ASSLGVGRVADTQY
>.|TRBJ1-2|few|TRBV24-1
ATSASPGRDDYGYT
>.|TRBJ1-1|once|TRBV14
ASSQGPGRNTEAF
>.|TRBJ2-7|.|TRBV6-1
ASRHRESYEQY
>.|TRBJ1-4|.|TRBV5-1
ASSLGGVGGHEEKLF
>TRBD1|TRBJ1-2|many|TRBV29-1
SASDRGHYGYT
>.|TRBJ2-7|.|TRBV20-1
SARDVRAGGQC
>.|TRBJ2-5|many|TRBV9
ASSEAFGRQETQY
>TRBD1|TRBJ1-4|many|TRBV20-1
SATAGTGTEKLF
>.|TRBJ1-1|.|TRBV19
ASSIEGREAF
>.|TRBJ1-4|many|TRBV19
ASANRVPYEKLF
>.|TRBJ2-3|.|TRBV19
ASSIARTDSTDTQY
>.|TRBJ1-6|many|TRBV12-3/TRBV12-4
ASGRGSYNSPLH
>TRBD2|TRBJ2-7|.|TRBV12-3/TRBV12-4
ASSLALREIDYEQY
>TRBD1|TRBJ2-7|.|TRBV10-1
AYIGTGRYEQY
>.|TRBJ1-5|.|TRBV9
ASSVGTARNQPQH
>TRBD2|TRBJ2-5|.|TRBV10-2
ASSDTSGGLTQY
>TRBD1|TRBJ2-7|.|TRBV30
AWRAPGTGGDEQY
>.|TRBJ2-1|many|TRBV7-8
ASSLFVVDNEQF
>TRBD1|TRBJ1-1|.|TRBV29-1
SAGTGEAF
>.|TRBJ1-2|.|TRBV2
ASAPPGHLGYT
>.|TRBJ2-7|once|TRBV10-3
AITGSNYEQY
>.|TRBJ2-1|many|TRBV6-1
ASRRWGNEQF
>.|TRBJ2-7|.|TRBV2
ASSEFQQY
>.|TRBJ2-1|many|TRBV19
ASTASSGINEQF
>.|TRBJ1-5|once|TRBV7-4
ASSLRGFQPQH
>.|TRBJ1-5|.|TRBV25-1
ASSGLSINQPQH
>.|TRBJ1-3|.|TRBV10-3
AISESVTSSGNTIY
>.|TRBJ1-3|many|TRBV29-1
SVFGGTGNTIY
>TRBD1|TRBJ1-6|.|TRBV10-3
AIRNGQDNSPLH
>.|TRBJ2-1|.|TRBV4-1
ASGSGVKDSSYNEQF
>.|TRBJ1-4|.|TRBV20-1
SARTDEKLF
>.|TRBJ1-1|.|TRBV10-3
AISGPGGQVAF
>.|TRBJ2-2|.|TRBV3-1
ASSQVGSGELF
>.|TRBJ1-1|.|TRBV3-1
AGSQVGWRNTEAF
>.|TRBJ1-2|.|TRBV29-1
SVEPHLYGYT
>.|TRBJ2-5|.|TRBV10-3
AISDYGHPASGTQY
>.|TRBJ1-6|.|TRBV10-3
AISEPMKNSPLH
>.|TRBJ2-4|many|TRBV7-9
ASSSPLHRGNIQY
>TRBD1|TRBJ1-2|.|TRBV24-1
ATSEQPGQSYGYT
>.|TRBJ1-5|few|TRBV27
ASSRTGPTRNQPQH
>TRBD1|TRBJ2-7|many|TRBV3-1
ASSQTTGSYSSSYEQY